This T cell receptor (beta chain) was observed in a study of multiple sclerosis patients with progressive multifocal leukoencephalopathy. Only in-frame clones appear in the TCRdb table, and some are missing; sequencing was by immunoSEQ multiplex PCR. The profile shows approximately 27,000 clones, approximately 85% of them singletons. The germline V gene has CDR1 SGHRS and CDR2 YFSETQ. V lost 5 bases and J lost 8; bases outside the gene matches: 9. This CDR3 is built from 15 residues. As for time point: time of PML onset. Natalizumab-treated patients developed PML between about 16 and 56 months into natalizumab therapy.

The source is a woman in her 30s with progressive multifocal leukoencephalopathy. Sequences were derived from PBMCs, sampled from a patient treated with natalizumab. The J gene is TRBJ1-4, the V gene TRBV5-1, with 10 bases that match TRBD1. CDR3 sequence (DNA): TGCGCCAGCAGTAATACCGGGACAGGGGAGGAAAAACTGTTTTTT. It translates to CASSNTGTGEEKLFF. Based on the CDR3 plus reference TRBV5-1 and TRBJ1-4, the full variable domain is KAGVTQTPRYLIKTRGQQVTLSCSPISGHRSVSWYQQTPGQGLQFLFEYFSETQRNKGNFPGRFSGRQFSNSRSEMNVSTLELGDSALYLCASSNTGTGEEKLFFGSGTQLSVL.